The 14 T cell receptor beta chains below all came from one sample that was sequenced in a study of cytomegalovirus exposure and HLA in healthy donors. Amplification used 60 Vbeta primers and 13 Jbeta primers. TCRdb's copy holds only in-frame clones and misses some; the assay was immunoSEQ multiplex PCR. This table holds about 140,000 clones, around four fifths found once. Sequenced material: PBMCs. The receptor set was obtained from a female donor in good health and CMV-seronegative.

This sequence joins TRBV11-2 and TRBJ2-5, with 7 nucleotides matching TRBD1. The CDR3 is made up of 14 amino acids. Germline V gene data show CDR1 as SGHAT and CDR2 as FQNNGV. Losses at the gene ends were 3 bases for V and 1 base for J; bases not matched to a gene: 2. The CDR3 protein is CASSFGQVQETQYF. The CDR3 DNA sequence: TGTGCCAGCAGCTTTGGACAGGTCCAAGAGACCCAGTACTTC. Filled out from reference TRBV11-2 and TRBJ2-5, the complete variable domain reads EAGVAQSPRYKIIEKRQSVAFWCNPISGHATLYWYQQILGQGPKLLIQFQNNGVVDDSQLPKDRFSAERLKGVDSTLKIQPAKLEDSAVYLCASSFGQVQETQYFGPGTRLLVL.

The table lists this clone with a count of one. CDR3 bases: TGTGCCAGCAGCCGTGGGGGGGCCCAAGAGACCCAGTACTTC. It encodes CASSRGGAQETQYF. The chain joins TRBV7-9 to TRBJ2-5; the D gene is possibly TRBD2 (7 bases). The CDR3 is 14 residues long. V dropped 5 bases and J dropped 1 base, with 11 bases sitting between them. Germline assignment: CDR1 SEHNR and CDR2 FQNEAQ (reference sequence). Full variable domain (missing parts from reference TRBV7-9 and TRBJ2-5): DTGVSQNPRHKITKRGQNVTFRCDPISEHNRLYWYRQTLGQGPEFLTYFQNEAQLEKSRLLSDRFSAERPKGSFSTLEIQRTEQGDSAMYLCASSRGGAQETQYFGPGTRLLVL.

V gene TRBV19 combines with J gene TRBJ1-2; D may be TRBD1 (6 bases). The germline V gene encodes CDR1 LNHDA and CDR2 SQIVND (reference sequence). The CDR3 length is 14 residues. The ends were cut back, 7 bases at V and 6 bases at J, with 18 bases in the middle. The CDR3 DNA sequence: TGTGCCAGTACCGGAGACCAGGGGCGGAATGGCTACACCTTC. Protein sequence: CASTGDQGRNGYTF.

About this clone itself: Sequence at one end of the junction differs from germline and may be a read error. The gene calls are TRBV28 and TRBJ1-2; 8 nucleotides line up with TRBD1. Germline V gives CDR1 MDHEN, CDR2 SYDVKM. The CDR3 runs 14 residues. CDR3 DNA: TGTGCCAGCAGTGGCGGGGACAGGTACTATGGCTACCCCTTC. Residues: CASSGGDRYYGYPF.

V is TRBV2 and J is TRBJ1-2; D possibly corresponds to TRBD1 (5 bases). Germline CDR1 reads SNHLY; CDR2 reads FYNNEI. V lost 6 bases and J lost 4, with 15 bases in between. The CDR3 spans 14 residues. As DNA, the CDR3 is TGTGCCAGCAGCGCCGGGGGAGTGCCCTATGGCTACACCTTC. Its translation is CASSAGGVPYGYTF.

This clone appeared once. This chain links TRBV6-5 with TRBJ2-2, with 8 nucleotides matching TRBD1. This CDR3 is built from 14 residues. In germline, CDR1 is MNHEY, CDR2 SVGAGI. The ends lost 5 bases at V and 7 bases at J; junction bases unmatched: 6. The CDR3 protein is CASSLGQGFGELFF. CDR3 sequence (DNA): TGTGCCAGCAGTCTAGGACAGGGTTTCGGGGAGCTGTTTTTT.

This clone was detected a few times. The rearrangement links TRBV7-9 to TRBJ1-1; the D is unclear. This CDR3 is 13 amino acids long. The V end was cut by 6 bases, the J end by 3 bases, with 11 bases between. Germline-derived CDR1 and CDR2 are SEHNR and FQNEAQ (reference sequence). CDR3 amino acids: CASRETDYTEAFF. DNA for the CDR3: TGTGCCAGCAGAGAAACAGATTACACTGAAGCTTTCTTT.

The genes are TRBV15 and TRBJ2-7; 8 bases are shared with TRBD1. This CDR3 comprises 14 residues. CDR1 LNHNV and CDR2 YYDKDF come from the germline V gene (reference sequence). V lost 1 base, J lost 6 bases, and 5 bases stayed unmatched. The chain's CDR3 is CATSRVTTGAEQYF. The CDR3 DNA reads TGTGCCACCAGCAGAGTAACGACAGGGGCCGAGCAGTACTTC.

V usage is TRBV21-1 and J usage is TRBJ2-7; no check of the table's D call, TRBD1, against the DNA was made. TRBV21-1 constitutes a pseudogene. This CDR3 is 14 amino acids long. The CDR3 DNA is TGTGCCAGCAGCAGGTGGGACAGTTCCTACGAGCAGTACTTC. This sequence encodes CASSRWDSSYEQYF.

The gene calls are TRBV27 and TRBJ1-1, with 7 bases fitting TRBD1. The V gene's germline CDR1 is MNHEY and CDR2 SMNVEV (reference sequence). V gave up 2 bases and J gave up 4 bases; unmatched junction bases: 16. The CDR3 totals 18 residues. The CDR3 loop reads CASSLRAVRGRWSTEAFF. In DNA form, the CDR3 reads TGTGCCAGCAGTTTAAGGGCAGTGAGGGGGCGATGGAGCACTGAAGCTTTCTTT.

The chain uses TRBV4-1 and TRBJ2-2, with D tentatively TRBD2 (6 bases). Germline V lookup: CDR1 MGHRA, CDR2 YSYEKL. V gave up 5 bases and J gave up 8 bases, with 12 bases separating them. CDR3 length: 13 residues. The chain's CDR3 is CASSSRRAGELFF. The CDR3, as DNA: TGCGCCAGCAGCTCGAGGAGGGCTGGGGAGCTGTTTTTT.

This chain connects TRBV28 to TRBJ2-5; weak D call: TRBD1 (6 bases). V lost 5 bases and J 7 bases, leaving 17 bases between the germline ends. Per the germline V gene, CDR1 is MDHEN and CDR2 is SYDVKM. CDR3 length: 14 amino acids. The CDR3 DNA reads TGTGCCAGCAGTCCACAGGGTATTCACGTGACCCAGTACTTC. Protein product: CASSPQGIHVTQYF.

This chain connects TRBV20-1 to TRBJ1-2; D unresolved. Looked up from germline, CDR1 is DFQATT and CDR2 is SNEGSKA (reference sequence). V dropped 5 bases and J dropped 6 bases, with 7 bases sitting between them. This CDR3 region has 10 residues. The CDR3 bases are TGCAGTGCTCGGTTTAATGGCTACACCTTC. This gives the protein CSARFNGYTF.

This clone was found once. The chain has TRBV7-9 and TRBJ2-7; TRBD1 agrees at 9 bases. Germline CDR1 reads SEHNR; CDR2 reads FQNEAQ (reference sequence). The V segment lost 2 bases and the J segment 5 bases; nucleotides outside the gene matches: 4. The CDR3 has 14 amino acids. The CDR3 is CASSLRDRVNEQYF. The CDR3 nucleotides are TGTGCCAGCAGCTTAAGGGACAGGGTAAACGAGCAGTACTTC. Full variable domain (missing parts from reference TRBV7-9 and TRBJ2-7): DTGVSQNPRHKITKRGQNVTFRCDPISEHNRLYWYRQTLGQGPEFLTYFQNEAQLEKSRLLSDRFSAERPKGSFSTLEIQRTEQGDSAMYLCASSLRDRVNEQYFGPGTRLTVT.